This T cell receptor (beta chain) was captured by sequencing in a study of Graves' ophthalmopathy and Graves' hyperthyroidism. Scientists amplified the TCR beta CDR3 regions from RNA transcripts. Second-round multiplex PCR came after a first-round RT-PCR that employed HTBI primers. TCRdb passed the multiplex PCR reads through MiXCR, listing each CDR3 protein once. This repertoire shows about 390,000 distinct CDR3 sequences, roughly 17% found once; its top ten account for roughly 2.3%. It was on clinical symptoms, serum thyroxine, TRAb, thyroid ultrasound and orbital computed tomography that diagnosis relied. To note about this clonotype: Its antigen is not identified. A much larger clone lies one base from this, so it may be a read error.

The study's findings and limits: Most thyroid clonotypes with frequency above 0.001 were detected in blood too.

This CDR3 contains 15 residues. V gave up 8 bases and J gave up 4 bases; unmatched junction bases: 10. Germline assignment: CDR1 MRHNA and CDR2 SNTAGT. Sequences were obtained from peripheral blood. The sequence was obtained from an adult woman with stable Graves' hyperthyroidism. This rearrangement joins TRBV6-4 to TRBJ2-7; 11 nucleotides line up with TRBD2. The CDR3 DNA follows: TGTGCCAGCCGCCGACTACTAGCGGGAGAGTACGAGCAGTACTTC. Protein product: CASRRLLAGEYEQYF.